What follows describes a single T cell receptor (beta chain). One end of the junction does not line up with germline, which may come from a read error. Germline loops: CDR1 SGDLS, CDR2 YYNGEE. CDR3 length: 15 amino acids. The sample originates from a study of blood T cells in healthy people across ages. A second PCR of about 6 to 12 cycles used a sample-barcoded 5' primer and a J-beta primer mix. TCRdb used MiXCR to reprocess the 5' RACE reads, holding one entry per CDR3 protein. The sample contains 700,000 to 850,000 distinct CDR3 sequences, about 53% of which appear only once. The chain joins TRBV9 to TRBJ2-1; TRBD2 matches at 11 bases. The sequence came from a man older than 75 in good health. The sample taken for sequencing was blood. CDR3: CASGVGTSGPNEQFF. CDR3 DNA sequence: TGTGCCAGCGGCGTGGGGACTAGCGGTCCCAATGAGCAGTTCTTC.